A selection of T cell receptor beta chains follows, all from one sample in a study of blood T cell repertoires in COVID-19. The assay was immunoSEQ multiplex PCR, and TCRdb's table has in-frame clones only and misses some. In the table there are under 130,000 clones, around four fifths of which are singletons. Sequencing input: peripheral blood. The receptors were sampled from a human donor in a cohort sampled during active COVID-19. CDR3s include the opening cysteine and the closing phenylalanine or tryptophan. A D gene is named only where the DNA matches it firmly. Some rows mark clone size as missing; the rest say once, few, many or name a class of expanded clone.

. . TRBJ1-5 TRBV7-2 CASSFPGSNQPQHF TGTGCCAGCAGCTTCCCAGGGAGCAATCAGCCCCAGCATTTT
. . TRBJ2-2 TRBV9 CASSVGAGNTGELFF TGTGCCAGCAGCGTTGGGGCCGGAAACACCGGGGAGCTGTTTTTT
. . TRBJ1-5 TRBV18 CASSPPGPNQPQHF TGTGCCAGCTCACCCCCGGGTCCGAATCAGCCCCAGCATTTT
TRBD2 . TRBJ2-5 TRBV5-1 CASSSGTSQETQYF TGCGCCAGCAGCTCCGGGACTAGCCAAGAGACCCAGTACTTC
TRBD2 few TRBJ2-7 TRBV7-2 CASSLASGGSYEQYF TGTGCCAGCTCCTTGGCTAGCGGGGGATCCTACGAGCAGTACTTC
TRBD2 . TRBJ2-1 TRBV19 CASSIAALAGSEQFF TGTGCCAGTAGTATAGCCGCTCTAGCGGGGAGTGAGCAGTTCTTC
TRBD1 . TRBJ2-2 TRBV13 CASSLVRTGPGELFF TGTGCCAGCAGCTTAGTCCGGACAGGCCCCGGGGAGCTGTTTTTT
TRBD2 . TRBJ2-5 TRBV19 CASSKGLAGSETQYF TGTGCCAGTAGTAAAGGACTAGCGGGATCGGAGACCCAGTACTTC
TRBD1 . TRBJ1-2 TRBV7-2 CASSSSSDRGYGYTF TGTGCCAGCAGCTCTTCCTCCGACAGGGGCTATGGCTACACCTTC
. . TRBJ1-1 TRBV11-3 CASSVRDTEAFF TGTGCCAGCAGCGTACGGGACACTGAAGCTTTCTTT
TRBD1 . TRBJ1-2 TRBV19 CASMEIGTGNYGYTF TGTGCCAGTATGGAGATTGGGACAGGGAACTATGGCTACACCTTC
TRBD1 . TRBJ1-4 TRBV19 CASSDDRVPEKLFF TGTGCCAGTAGCGATGACAGGGTCCCTGAAAAACTGTTTTTT
TRBD1 . TRBJ1-1 TRBV12-3/TRBV12-4 CASSQQGATEAFF TGTGCCAGCAGTCAACAGGGGGCTACTGAAGCTTTCTTT
TRBD2 . TRBJ2-7 TRBV19 CASSIGSGLAFGEQYF TGTGCCAGTAGTATAGGTTCGGGACTAGCTTTCGGCGAGCAGTACTTC
TRBD2 . TRBJ2-7 TRBV18 CASSPTGGEQYF TGTGCCAGCTCACCAACGGGGGGCGAGCAGTACTTC
. . TRBJ1-6 TRBV7-3 CASSLVGHNSPLHF TGTGCCAGCAGCTTAGTGGGCCATAATTCACCCCTCCACTTT
. . TRBJ2-1 TRBV3-1/TRBV3-2 CASSQGPVEDEQFF TGTGCCAGCAGCCAAGGCCCGGTCGAGGATGAGCAGTTCTTC
. . TRBJ1-4 TRBV19 CASTRTASAEKLFF TGTGCCAGTACCAGGACAGCCTCAGCGGAAAAACTGTTTTTT
TRBD2 . TRBJ2-3 TRBV11-2 CASSSPTSGVPDTQYF TGTGCCAGCAGCTCACCGACTAGCGGGGTCCCAGATACGCAGTATTTT
TRBD1 . TRBJ1-2 TRBV5-1 CASSREYRGRGYTF TGCGCCAGCAGCCGAGAGTACAGGGGTCGAGGCTACACCTTC
TRBD1 once TRBJ1-6 TRBV6-4 CASSPDRAYNSPLHF TGTGCCAGCAGCCCCGACAGGGCCTATAATTCACCCCTCCACTTT
. . TRBJ2-3 TRBV6-4 CASRRESTDTQYF TGTGCCAGCCGGAGGGAAAGCACAGATACGCAGTATTTT
. . TRBJ2-1 TRBV19 CASKAQGRLRDEQFF TGTGCCAGTAAGGCACAGGGCAGGTTGAGGGATGAGCAGTTCTTC
. . TRBJ1-5 TRBV6-2/TRBV6-3 CASSYEGVGQPQHF TGTGCCAGCAGTTACGAGGGTGTGGGGCAGCCCCAGCATTTT
. . TRBJ2-3 TRBV4-1 CASSQDRGEGVPDTQYF TGCGCCAGCAGCCAAGATCGCGGGGAAGGAGTCCCAGATACGCAGTATTTT
. . TRBJ1-1 TRBV27 CASKPRVVNTEAFF TGTGCCAGCAAACCCCGGGTAGTGAACACTGAAGCTTTCTTT
. . TRBJ2-5 TRBV5-1 CASSPLRGKQETQYF TGCGCCAGCAGCCCTTTGCGGGGCAAACAAGAGACCCAGTACTTC
. . TRBJ1-2 TRBV6-2/TRBV6-3 CASSYEHQGGGYTF TGTGCCAGCAGTTACGAACACCAAGGCGGTGGCTACACCTTC
TRBD1 . TRBJ1-5 TRBV19 CASSTRQGSQPQHF TGTGCCAGTAGTACCCGACAGGGGAGTCAGCCCCAGCATTTT
. . TRBJ1-5 TRBV10-2 CASSDFRVNQPQHF TGCGCCAGCAGTGATTTCAGGGTAAATCAGCCCCAGCATTTT
. . TRBJ1-2 TRBV6-1 CASSETPGVSYGYTF TGTGCCAGCAGTGAAACGCCAGGGGTTAGCTATGGCTACACCTTC
. . TRBJ1-1 TRBV11-1 CASSRRRGAGDTEAFF TGTGCCAGCAGTAGGAGGCGGGGGGCTGGAGACACTGAAGCTTTCTTT
TRBD1 . TRBJ2-5 TRBV5-1 CASSLEQGRWETQYF TGCGCCAGCAGCTTGGAACAGGGGCGCTGGGAGACCCAGTACTTC
. . TRBJ2-2 TRBV7-9 CASRAGTQNTGELFF TGTGCCAGCAGGGCCGGGACACAGAACACCGGGGAGCTGTTTTTT
TRBD2 many TRBJ2-5 TRBV28 CATSGRKTQYF TGTGCGACTAGCGGGAGGAAGACCCAGTACTTC
. . TRBJ1-3 TRBV4-2 CASSQDIASGNTIYF TGTGCCAGCAGCCAAGATATAGCCTCTGGAAACACCATATATTTT
. . TRBJ1-3 TRBV7-6 CASTGMVGRLSGNTIYF TGTGCCAGCACCGGAATGGTGGGGCGTCTCTCTGGAAACACCATATATTTT
TRBD1 . TRBJ2-1 TRBV2 CASNRDSTNEQFF TGTGCCAGCAATCGGGACAGTACCAATGAGCAGTTCTTC
TRBD2 . TRBJ2-5 TRBV19 CASSSSGGRGETQYF TGTGCCAGTAGTTCTAGCGGGGGCCGTGGGGAGACCCAGTACTTC
. . TRBJ2-2 TRBV27 CASSLRELTGELFF TGTGCCAGCAGTTTACGAGAACTCACCGGGGAGCTGTTTTTT
. . TRBJ1-2 TRBV30 CAWSAQGRGYTF TGTGCCTGGAGTGCGCAGGGTCGGGGCTACACCTTC
. . TRBJ2-7 TRBV7-9 CASSSDGEGIWEQYF TGTGCCAGCAGCTCTGACGGCGAGGGTATCTGGGAGCAGTACTTC
TRBD1 . TRBJ1-3 TRBV5-6 CASTRTGGSLSGNTIYF TGTGCCAGCACTAGGACAGGGGGCTCCCTCTCTGGAAACACCATATATTTT
. . TRBJ2-3 TRBV5-6 CASSSLYRTISTDTQYF TGTGCCAGCAGCTCTTTATACCGGACTATTAGCACAGATACGCAGTATTTT